Listed below are T cell receptor beta chains from one sample, sequenced in a study of PD-L1 blockade in urothelial cancer. Produced via immunoSEQ multiplex PCR; TCRdb's table is partial and in-frame only. The sample contains some 41,000 clones, approximately 89% of which appear only once. Specimen: PBMCs, collected around atezolizumab (anti-PD-L1) treatment. These receptors were taken from an older man with urothelial cancer. Each CDR3 is given with its conserved first and last residue. The D gene is left open where the match is weak. Only part of the rows carry a size: once, few, many, or a class if the clone is expanded.

.	TRBD2	TRBV28	TRBJ2-1	CASSLYSGRYNEQFF	TGTGCCAGCAGTTTATATAGCGGGAGATACAATGAGCAGTTCTTC
once	.	TRBV5-1	TRBJ2-5	CASSLVGGQETQYF	TGCGCCAGCAGCTTGGTGGGGGGACAAGAGACCCAGTACTTC
.	TRBD2	TRBV11-2	TRBJ2-3	CASSWGLAGGPDTQYF	TGTGCCAGCAGCTGGGGACTAGCGGGAGGGCCAGATACGCAGTATTTT
.	TRBD1	TRBV10-3	TRBJ1-1	CAISSQGAGSEAFF	TGTGCCATCAGTAGTCAGGGGGCAGGGAGTGAAGCTTTCTTT
.	TRBD2	TRBV5-4	TRBJ2-3	CASSERLAGTTDTQYF	TGTGCCAGCAGCGAAAGGCTAGCGGGGACCACAGATACGCAGTATTTT
.	TRBD1	TRBV19	TRBJ1-2	CASSKGQGISGYTF	TGTGCCAGTAGTAAAGGACAGGGAATTTCTGGCTACACCTTC
.	TRBD2	TRBV28	TRBJ2-1	CASSLFGALLAGNNEQFF	TGTGCCAGCAGTTTATTTGGGGCTCTACTAGCGGGAAACAATGAGCAGTTCTTC
few	.	TRBV18	TRBJ1-1	CASSPPGGGANTEAFF	TGTGCCAGCTCACCACCGGGAGGGGGGGCGAACACTGAAGCTTTCTTT
few	.	TRBV11-2	TRBJ1-1	CASSWGRHTEAFF	TGTGCCAGCAGCTGGGGGAGGCACACTGAAGCTTTCTTT
.	.	TRBV19	TRBJ2-5	CASSIGAESQETQYF	TGTGCCAGTAGTATTGGGGCGGAGTCACAAGAGACCCAGTACTTC
.	.	TRBV7-9	TRBJ2-2	CASTLSGELFF	TGTGCCAGCACCCTTTCCGGGGAGCTGTTTTTT
.	.	TRBV28	TRBJ2-7	CASSLTFLRENAYEQYF	TGTGCCAGCAGTCTAACATTTTTACGGGAGAACGCCTACGAGCAGTACTTC
.	TRBD1	TRBV9	TRBJ1-1	CASSPPGTGLTVNTEAFF	TGTGCCAGCAGCCCCCCCGGGACAGGGTTAACAGTGAACACTGAAGCTTTCTTT
.	TRBD1	TRBV27	TRBJ2-5	CASSSGTGGQETQYF	TGTGCCAGCAGCTCCGGGACAGGGGGCCAAGAGACCCAGTACTTC
.	.	TRBV28	TRBJ2-5	CASSFFTGNQETQYF	TGTGCCAGCAGTTTCTTTACGGGAAACCAAGAGACCCAGTACTTC
.	.	TRBV19	TRBJ1-1	CASKRNTEAFF	TGTGCCAGTAAGCGAAACACTGAAGCTTTCTTT